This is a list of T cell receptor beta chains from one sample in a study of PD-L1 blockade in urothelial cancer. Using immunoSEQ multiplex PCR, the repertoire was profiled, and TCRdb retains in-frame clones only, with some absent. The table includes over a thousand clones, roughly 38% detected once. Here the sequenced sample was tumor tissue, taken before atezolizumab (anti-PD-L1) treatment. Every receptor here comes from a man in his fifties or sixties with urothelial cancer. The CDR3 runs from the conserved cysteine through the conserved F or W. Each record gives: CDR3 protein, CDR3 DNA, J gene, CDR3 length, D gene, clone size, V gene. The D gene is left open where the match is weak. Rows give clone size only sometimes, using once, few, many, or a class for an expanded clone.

CASRDSSIPFF,TGTGCCAGCAGGGACAGTTCTATTCCGTTTTTT,TRBJ1-4,11,NA,NA,TRBV6-7
CASTSNRNTEAFF,TGTGCCAGTACTAGTAACAGGAACACTGAAGCTTTCTTT,TRBJ1-1,13,NA,NA,TRBV19
CASSLSGTSGNTIYF,TGTGCCAGCAGCTTATCGGGGACCTCTGGAAACACCATATATTTT,TRBJ1-3,15,NA,NA,TRBV11-3
CASSQVGLITDGYTF,TGTGCCAGCAGCCAAGTGGGCCTGATCACCGATGGCTACACCTTC,TRBJ1-2,15,NA,few,TRBV11-1
CASSIVVSTDTQYF,TGTGCCAGTAGTATAGTAGTTTCCACAGATACGCAGTATTTT,TRBJ2-3,14,NA,NA,TRBV19
CASSYWANTGELFF,TGTGCCAGCAGTTATTGGGCGAACACCGGGGAGCTGTTTTTT,TRBJ2-2,14,NA,few,TRBV6-8
CATRQGWNEQYF,TGTGCCACCCGACAGGGTTGGAACGAGCAGTACTTC,TRBJ2-7,12,TRBD1,few,TRBV19
CASGRRGGAKNIQYF,TGTGCCAGCGGGCGACGGGGGGGCGCGAAAAACATTCAGTACTTC,TRBJ2-4,15,TRBD2,NA,TRBV28
CASSLDAGTRGLYEQYF,TGTGCCAGCAGCTTGGATGCCGGGACTAGAGGACTCTACGAGCAGTACTTC,TRBJ2-7,17,TRBD2,NA,TRBV7-6
CSVVQAGVGTGELFF,TGCAGCGTTGTCCAGGCAGGGGTTGGCACCGGGGAGCTGTTTTTT,TRBJ2-2,15,NA,NA,TRBV29-1
CASSPPPRNEQFF,TGTGCCAGCTCACCACCTCCACGGAATGAGCAGTTCTTC,TRBJ2-1,13,NA,NA,TRBV18
CASSLNRDLGGYTF,TGCGCCAGCAGCCTCAACAGGGACCTGGGGGGCTACACCTTC,TRBJ1-2,14,NA,few,TRBV4-1
CASSIEPSGSGTGELFF,TGTGCCAGTAGTATAGAACCCTCAGGGAGTGGCACCGGGGAGCTGTTTTTT,TRBJ2-2,17,NA,NA,TRBV19
CASSRTGGETQYF,TGTGCCAGTAGCCGTACAGGGGGAGAGACCCAGTACTTC,TRBJ2-5,13,TRBD1,NA,TRBV19
CAWSVWGNQPQHF,TGTGCCTGGAGTGTCTGGGGCAATCAGCCCCAGCATTTT,TRBJ1-5,13,NA,few,TRBV30
CASSQALQGRTSEQYF,TGTGCCAGCAGCCAAGCCCTACAGGGGCGGACTTCCGAGCAGTACTTC,TRBJ2-7,16,TRBD1,NA,TRBV14
CASSEGRMNTEAFF,TGTGCCAGCAGCGAGGGACGAATGAACACTGAAGCTTTCTTT,TRBJ1-1,14,NA,NA,TRBV6-8
CASSGGLAGPYEQYF,TGTGCCAGCAGTGGGGGACTAGCGGGTCCCTACGAGCAGTACTTC,TRBJ2-7,15,TRBD2,NA,TRBV25-1
CASRYDRGARNSPLHF,TGTGCCAGCAGGTACGACCGCGGGGCACGGAATTCACCCCTCCACTTT,TRBJ1-6,16,NA,few,TRBV6-8
CASSSTPGTGTMNTEAFF,TGCGCCAGCAGCAGTACCCCCGGGACAGGAACTATGAACACTGAAGCTTTCTTT,TRBJ1-1,18,TRBD1,NA,TRBV10-2
CASSNSLINYGYTF,TGTGCCAGCAGTAACTCCCTGATCAATTATGGCTACACCTTC,TRBJ1-2,14,NA,few,TRBV6-8
CASSLGQGILYGYTF,TGTGCCAGCAGCTTGGGACAGGGAATCCTCTATGGCTACACCTTC,TRBJ1-2,15,TRBD1,NA,TRBV7-7
CASSYDSGTGELFF,TGTGCCAGCAGTTACGATAGCGGGACCGGGGAGCTGTTTTTT,TRBJ2-2,14,TRBD2,NA,TRBV6-8
CASSMTGTHNQPQHF,TGTGCCAGTAGTATGACCGGGACTCACAATCAGCCCCAGCATTTT,TRBJ1-5,15,NA,once,TRBV19
CACQRWLNTEAFF,TGTGCCTGCCAAAGGTGGCTGAACACTGAAGCTTTCTTT,TRBJ1-1,13,NA,NA,TRBV30